This T cell receptor (beta chain) was captured by sequencing in a study of technical replicates of blood from a few donors. Profiling relied on immunoSEQ multiplex PCR, and the TCRdb table lists in-frame clones only, not all of them. This sample yields 85,000 to 100,000 clones, of which roughly 96% are seen a single time; more than 0.2% belongs to the top ten. Germline V gene data show CDR1 as SQVTM and CDR2 as ANQGSEA. The V end lost 4 bases, the J end lost 4 bases, and 14 bases lay between the germline ends. There are 13 residues in the CDR3. The sequence came from a human donor in good health. Sequenced: T cells isolated from PBMCs. The gene calls are TRBV29-1 and TRBJ2-7; D is ambiguous. The CDR3 loop reads CSVVGAPNYEQYF. CDR3 nucleotides: TGCAGCGTTGTCGGTGCGCCGAATTACGAGCAGTACTTC.